These 20 T cell receptor beta chains came from one sample sequenced in a study of patients and donors after allogeneic stem cell transplantation. TCRdb called the RT-PCR reads again in MiXCR, with one record for every CDR3 protein. This table has 900,000 to 1,000,000 distinct CDR3 sequences, 15% to 20% appearing once. The sequencing sample was made of blood, either unsorted or a sorted T cell fraction (not recorded which). These receptors all come from a human donor who was either an allogeneic HSCT recipient or a stem cell or donor lymphocyte infusion donor (not recorded which). It is not recorded whose cells these are; they may come from a transplant donor.

V usage is TRBV7-3 and J usage is TRBJ2-1, with 12 bases lining up with TRBD2. Germline CDR1 and CDR2: SGHTA and FQGTGA. The CDR3 is 15 residues long. V was pared by 5 bases and J by 8 bases, with 7 bases of the junction left unmatched. The CDR3 here is CASSSRTSGDYEQFF. The CDR3 DNA sequence: TGTGCCAGCAGCAGCAGGACTAGCGGGGACTATGAGCAGTTCTTC.

This clonotype was counted between two and nine times. The rearrangement uses TRBV29-1 and TRBJ2-2; TRBD2 aligns across 11 bases. The V gene's germline CDR1 is SQVTM and CDR2 ANQGSEA. The V and J ends lost 4 bases and 4 bases, in that order; junction bases with no gene match: 2. The CDR3 is 14 amino acids. In nucleotides, the CDR3 is TGCAGCGTTGTCGGGACTAGCGGCACCGGGGAGCTGTTTTTT. Translating it yields CSVVGTSGTGELFF.

J is TRBJ1-6 and V is TRBV5-1, with 8 positions matching TRBD1. This CDR3 contains 16 residues. V trimming: 4 bases; J trimming: 8 bases; junction bases outside the gene matches: 11. In germline, CDR1 is SGHRS, CDR2 YFSETQ. CDR3 sequence reads: CASSLSPQGADSPLHF. CDR3 nucleotide sequence: TGCGCCAGCAGCCTATCCCCCCAGGGGGCGGATTCACCCCTCCACTTT.

This clonotype occurred a few times. The chain couples TRBV7-3 to TRBJ2-3; TRBD2 aligns across 11 bases. In germline, CDR1 is SGHTA, CDR2 FQGTGA. CDR3 size: 19 residues. Trimming at V came to 5 bases and at J to 5 bases, leaving 18 bases not matched to a gene. The chain's CDR3 is CASSPIGGTSGRAGDTQYF. CDR3 sequence (DNA): TGTGCCAGCAGCCCAATAGGAGGGACTAGCGGACGAGCAGGAGATACGCAGTATTTT.

This chain uses TRBV7-8 with TRBJ1-1; D perhaps matches TRBD1 (5 bases). The germline gives CDR1 SGHVS, CDR2 FQNEAQ. V dropped 4 bases and J dropped 8 bases, with 14 bases sitting between them. This CDR3 spans 13 amino acids. The CDR3 DNA follows: TGTGCCAGCAGCTATAGGTCCGGGGCCGAAGCTTTCTTT. Amino acid sequence: CASSYRSGAEAFF.

This clonotype was detected a few times. The chain employs TRBV7-2 and TRBJ2-7, with 8 bases matching TRBD2. This CDR3 has 13 amino acids. Germline trimming cut 6 bases from V and 3 bases from J; bases unmatched to any gene: 4. Germline CDR1 is SGHTA and CDR2 is FQGNSA. CDR3 DNA: TGTGCCAGCAGTAGCGGGACACACTACGAGCAGTACTTC. Protein: CASSSGTHYEQYF.

This chain links TRBV6-2 or TRBV6-3 with TRBJ1-4, with a tentative D call TRBD1 (5 bases). V lost 3 bases, J lost 8 bases, and 13 bases lay in between. The CDR3 consists of 14 residues. Germline CDR1 reads MNHEY; CDR2 reads SVGEGT. CDR3: CASSYLGTREKLFF. The DNA of the CDR3 is TGTGCCAGCAGTTATCTTGGGACGCGCGAAAAACTGTTTTTT.

The chain has TRBV3-1 and TRBJ2-7; D unclear. Per the germline V gene, CDR1 is LGHDT and CDR2 is YNNKEL (reference sequence). The CDR3 loop spans 15 amino acids. V was cut by 0 bases and J by 2 bases, with 11 bases left in between. This CDR3 is CASSQDLARTYEQYF. CDR3 nucleotide sequence: TGTGCCAGCAGCCAAGATTTAGCCAGGACCTACGAGCAGTACTTC.

A few counts support this clonotype. V usage is TRBV12-3 or TRBV12-4 and J usage is TRBJ2-2, with D perhaps matching TRBD1 (6 bases). The length of the CDR3 is 16 residues. V was pared by 4 bases and J by 6 bases, with 18 bases between. CDR3 residues: CASSSQPGQVAGELFF. The CDR3 region has the DNA TGTGCCAGCAGTTCGCAACCGGGACAAGTCGCCGGGGAGCTGTTTTTT.

This clonotype has a handful of counts. The gene calls are TRBV4-3 and TRBJ1-2; weak D call: TRBD1 (6 bases). Trimming removed 5 bases at V and 2 bases at J, with 15 bases between. This CDR3 has 15 amino acids. The V gene's germline CDR1 is LGHNA and CDR2 YSLEER. The CDR3 DNA is TGCGCCAGCAGCTCGAGATTGACAGGCAACTATGGCTACACCTTC. It is translated as CASSSRLTGNYGYTF.

This rearrangement joins TRBV7-9 to TRBJ1-6; 9 nucleotides match TRBD1. Germline lookup yields CDR1 SEHNR and CDR2 FQNEAQ (reference sequence). The CDR3 loop spans 15 amino acids. Trimming at V came to 9 bases and at J to 7 bases, leaving 10 bases not matched to a gene. CDR3 in DNA: TGTGCCAGTCAGCCCGGGACAGGGAACAATTCACCCCTCCACTTT. Translating gives CASQPGTGNNSPLHF. The full variable domain, rest sourced from reference TRBV7-9 and TRBJ1-6, is DTGVSQNPRHKITKRGQNVTFRCDPISEHNRLYWYRQTLGQGPEFLTYFQNEAQLEKSRLLSDRFSAERPKGSFSTLEIQRTEQGDSAMYLCASQPGTGNNSPLHFGNGTRLTVT.

The chain has TRBV20-1 and TRBJ2-3, with 8 bases lining up with TRBD2. Germline CDR1 reads DFQATT; CDR2 reads SNEGSKA (reference sequence). The CDR3 length is 13 residues. V lost 6 bases to trimming and J lost 2 bases; unmatched junction nucleotides: 4. The CDR3 protein is CSAGLVSTDTQYF. CDR3 bases: TGCAGTGCGGGACTAGTGTCCACAGATACGCAGTATTTT.

This clonotype was observed a few times. The V and J genes are TRBV5-1 and TRBJ2-7, with a tentative D call TRBD1 (7 bases). CDR1 and CDR2 (germline): SGHRS, YFSETQ. The CDR3 runs to 16 residues. With 3 bases removed from V and 5 bases from J, the gap between germline ends came to 21 bases. For the CDR3, the DNA is TGCGCCAGCAGCTCCGTCGGGACAGCTGGGAGGAACGAGCAGTACTTC. It specifies CASSSVGTAGRNEQYF.

A few counts support this clonotype. The chain has TRBV10-3 and TRBJ1-1; unclear D gene. Trimming took 7 bases from V and 1 from J, leaving 7 bases between them. Germline values: CDR1 ENHRY, CDR2 SYGVKD. The CDR3 is 12 amino acids. The CDR3 DNA reads TGTGCCATCAAGGCGACGAACACTGAAGCTTTCTTT. It codes for CAIKATNTEAFF.

J is TRBJ1-2 and V is TRBV9, with no clear D. The CDR3 consists of 14 residues. Germline values: CDR1 SGDLS, CDR2 YYNGEE. The V end was cut by 4 bases, the J end by 4 bases, with 14 bases between. For the CDR3, the DNA is TGTGCCAGCAGCTACAGACACCTGGGCTATGGCTACACCTTC. Translation gives CASSYRHLGYGYTF.

The rearrangement joins TRBV5-6 to TRBJ2-3; D might be TRBD2 (6 bases). Germline V lookup: CDR1 SGHDT, CDR2 YYEEEE. V dropped 5 bases and J dropped 8 bases, with 12 bases sitting between them. The CDR3 is 12 amino acids. In nucleotides, the CDR3 is TGTGCCAGCAGGGGTTCGGGAGCTACGCAGTATTTT. Translation: CASRGSGATQYF.

This clonotype was observed at least ten times. The chain links TRBV5-1 to TRBJ2-2; D is possibly TRBD1 (6 bases). Germline V CDR1 and CDR2: SGHRS, YFSETQ. The CDR3 extends over 14 amino acids. V dropped 6 bases and J dropped 1 base, with 10 bases sitting between them. The CDR3 bases are TGCGCCAGCACCGGGACAAAGAACACCGGGGAGCTGTTTTTT. Encoded protein: CASTGTKNTGELFF.

The chain is built from TRBV5-1 and TRBJ2-2; D gene uncertain. Germline assignment: CDR1 SGHRS and CDR2 YFSETQ. Trimming cost V 4 bases and J 3 bases, with 10 bases left between them. CDR3 size: 14 residues. The CDR3 DNA is TGCGCCAGCAGCGTAGCTCCATACACCGGGGAGCTGTTTTTT. Amino acid sequence: CASSVAPYTGELFF.

Only a few counts were recorded for this clonotype. This rearrangement joins TRBV20-1 to TRBJ2-1; TRBD2 matches at 15 bases. The CDR3 is 15 amino acids. Germline-derived CDR1 and CDR2 are DFQATT and SNEGSKA (reference sequence). With 4 bases clipped from V and 6 bases from J, the junction kept 4 bases outside the gene matches. CDR3 nucleotide sequence: TGCAGTGCTATCGGACTAGCGGGAGGGATCAATGAGCAGTTCTTC. Translated: CSAIGLAGGINEQFF.

This clonotype has only a few counts. The CDR3: CASSLVIRRQETQYF. The CDR3, as DNA: TGTGCCAGCAGCTTAGTGATTCGGCGCCAAGAGACCCAGTACTTC. This chain joins TRBV11-1 and TRBJ2-5; no reliable D call. V was cut by 1 base and J by 1 base, with 10 bases left in between. CDR1 is SGHAT, CDR2 FQDESV, per germline (reference sequence). This CDR3 is built from 15 residues.